The 8 T cell receptor beta chains presented below share a single source sample, sequenced in a study of blood T cells in healthy people across ages (dated by TCRdb to 2015 to 2017). Library preparation used 5' RACE. Sequencing instrument: Illumina HiSeq 2500. A second PCR of about 6 to 11 cycles was performed with a sample-barcoded 5' primer and a J-beta primer mix. Starting from the raw public reads, TCRdb applied fastp trimming at Q25, assembled clones with MiXCR and retained in-frame beta chains. Each entry merges the rows of one CDR3 protein and shows their most common DNA and genes. The sample yields about 1,800,000 distinct CDR3 sequences; under 30% were counted once. The ten largest clones take up roughly 8% of the sample. The material sequenced was blood. Receptors were obtained from a woman aged 30 to 39 in good health.

Note on this clonotype: A much larger clone sits a single nucleotide away, making a read error possible. The chain recombines TRBV7-9 with TRBJ2-7; TRBD1 might be the D (6 bases). The CDR3 extends over 13 amino acids. Germline values: CDR1 SEHNR, CDR2 FQNEAQ (reference sequence). The CDR3 DNA sequence: TGTACCAGCAGCTCTAAGGACAGATACGAGCAGTACTTC. It encodes CTSSSKDRYEQYF. The full variable domain, with the rest looked up from reference TRBV7-9 and TRBJ2-7, is DTGVSQNPRHKITKRGQNVTFRCDPISEHNRLYWYRQTLGQGPEFLTYFQNEAQLEKSRLLSDRFSAERPKGSFSTLEIQRTEQGDSAMYLCTSSSKDRYEQYFGPGTRLTVT.

A word on this clonotype: At one end the junction does not follow the germline gene, possibly because of a read error. V gene TRBV12-3 or TRBV12-4 combines with J gene TRBJ2-3; the match to TRBD2 covers 9 bases. CDR3 length equals 16 residues. CDR3 amino acids: CASTNHLREGTDAQYF. CDR3 DNA sequence: TGTGCCAGCACCAATCATTTGCGGGAGGGCACAGATGCGCAGTATTTT.

In regard to this clonotype: Just one base apart from a much larger clone, this may be a read error. The CDR3 bases are TGTGCCAGCAGCCAAGATCAGGGGCGGGAGCTGTACTTC. Translating it yields CASSQDQGRELYF. The chain uses TRBV4-2 and TRBJ2-7, with a weak D call TRBD2 (7 bases). CDR3 length: 13 amino acids. Per germline, CDR1 LGHNA and CDR2 YNFKEQ.

The chain is built from TRBV29-1 and TRBJ1-4; D not resolved. Germline-derived CDR1 and CDR2 are SQVTM and ANQGSEA. V was clipped by 4 bases and J by 5 bases, with 8 bases between them. CDR3 length equals 12 residues. The chain's CDR3 is CSVVDHNEKLFF. The CDR3 DNA sequence: TGCAGCGTTGTTGACCACAATGAAAAACTGTTTTTT.

This clonotype showed up many times. The chain employs TRBV20-1 and TRBJ2-7; 7 nucleotides agree with TRBD2. The CDR3 has 15 amino acids. V was clipped by 6 bases and J by 3 bases; unmatched bases: 14. Germline V gene sequence: CDR1 DFQATT, CDR2 SNEGSKA (reference sequence). Here the CDR3 DNA reads TGCAGTGCGGGATCCTTCCTGGGGACTAACTACGAGCAGTACTTC. This encodes CSAGSFLGTNYEQYF.

Comment on this clonotype: Its ends do not fully match the called genes, so a read error is possible. J is TRBJ1-2 and V is TRBV7-9; 7 bases are a match to TRBD1. The CDR3 contains 13 residues. Germline CDR1 reads SEHNR; CDR2 reads FQNEAQ (reference sequence). The CDR3 bases are TGTGCCAGCAGGGAACAGGGGAACTCTGGCTACACCTTC. It specifies CASREQGNSGYTF.

The genes are TRBV2 and TRBJ2-3; 11 bases match TRBD2. In germline, CDR1 is SNHLY, CDR2 FYNNEI. Trimming took 4 bases from V and 6 from J; bases not matched to a gene: 6. The CDR3 is 15 amino acids. The CDR3 DNA follows: TGTGCCAGCAGTGCTCTAGCGGGGGGCTCTGATACGCAGTATTTT. Translating it yields CASSALAGGSDTQYF.

As regards this clonotype: It may be a read error: a sequence one base away is much more abundant. The chain employs TRBV29-1 and TRBJ2-1; unclear D gene. The CDR3 totals 14 residues. Per the germline V gene, CDR1 is SQVTM and CDR2 is ANQGSEA. CDR3 residues: CGVGDLTKWNEQFF. CDR3 bases: TGCGGCGTTGGGGATTTAACCAAGTGGAATGAGCAGTTCTTC.